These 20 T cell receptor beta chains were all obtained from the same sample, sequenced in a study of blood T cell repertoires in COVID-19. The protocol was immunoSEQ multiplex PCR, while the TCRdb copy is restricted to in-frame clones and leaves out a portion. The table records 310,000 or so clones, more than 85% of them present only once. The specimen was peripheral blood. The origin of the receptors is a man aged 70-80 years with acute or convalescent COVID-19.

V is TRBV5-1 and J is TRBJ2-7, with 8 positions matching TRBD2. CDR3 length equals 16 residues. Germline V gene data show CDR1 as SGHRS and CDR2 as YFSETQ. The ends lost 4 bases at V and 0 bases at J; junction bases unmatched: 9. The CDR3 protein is CASSLGGASGSYEQYF. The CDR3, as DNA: TGCGCCAGCAGCCTCGGGGGGGCTAGCGGCTCCTACGAGCAGTACTTC. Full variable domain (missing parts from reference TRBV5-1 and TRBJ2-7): KAGVTQTPRYLIKTRGQQVTLSCSPISGHRSVSWYQQTPGQGLQFLFEYFSETQRNKGNFPGRFSGRQFSNSRSEMNVSTLELGDSALYLCASSLGGASGSYEQYFGPGTRLTVT.

In DNA, the CDR3 is TGTGCCAGCAGCAGACCGCACAGGGATTCACCCCTCCACTTT. This codes for CASSRPHRDSPLHF. The chain links TRBV7-9 to TRBJ1-6, with a weak D call TRBD1 (6 bases). The CDR3 sequence is 14 residues long. Germline values: CDR1 SEHNR, CDR2 FQNEAQ (reference sequence). V dropped 5 bases and J dropped 8 bases, with 13 bases sitting between them.

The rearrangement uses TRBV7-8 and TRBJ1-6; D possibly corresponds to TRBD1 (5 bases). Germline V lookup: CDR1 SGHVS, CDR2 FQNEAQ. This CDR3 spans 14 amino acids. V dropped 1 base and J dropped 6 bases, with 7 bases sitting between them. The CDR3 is CASSLVTANSPLHF. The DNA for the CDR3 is TGTGCCAGCAGCTTAGTGACAGCTAATTCACCCCTCCACTTT.

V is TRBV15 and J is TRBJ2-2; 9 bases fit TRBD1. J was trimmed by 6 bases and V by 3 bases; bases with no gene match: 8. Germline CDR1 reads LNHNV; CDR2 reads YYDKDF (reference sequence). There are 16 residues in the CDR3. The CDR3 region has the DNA TGTGCCACCAGCAGGTACCGGGACAGGGTTGCCGGGGAGCTGTTTTTT. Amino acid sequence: CATSRYRDRVAGELFF.

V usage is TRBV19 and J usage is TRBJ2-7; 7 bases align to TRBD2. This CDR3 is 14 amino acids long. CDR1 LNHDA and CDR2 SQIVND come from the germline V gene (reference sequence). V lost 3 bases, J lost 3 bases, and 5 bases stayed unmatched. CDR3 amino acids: CASSIAGRGYEQYF. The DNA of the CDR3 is TGTGCCAGTAGTATCGCGGGGAGGGGCTACGAGCAGTACTTC.

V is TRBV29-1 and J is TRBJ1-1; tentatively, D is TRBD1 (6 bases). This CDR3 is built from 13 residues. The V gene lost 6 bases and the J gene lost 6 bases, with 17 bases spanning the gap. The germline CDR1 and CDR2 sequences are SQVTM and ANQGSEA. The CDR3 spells CSVETGIGAEAFF. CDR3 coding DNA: TGCAGCGTGGAAACAGGGATCGGGGCTGAAGCTTTCTTT.

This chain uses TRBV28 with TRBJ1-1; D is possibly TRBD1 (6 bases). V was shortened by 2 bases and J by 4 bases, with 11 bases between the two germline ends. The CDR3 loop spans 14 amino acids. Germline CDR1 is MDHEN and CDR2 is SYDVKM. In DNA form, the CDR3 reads TGTGCCAGCAGTTTAAGACAGGTGAGCACTGAAGCTTTCTTT. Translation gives CASSLRQVSTEAFF.

The CDR3 nucleotides are TGTGCCAGCAGCTCACTCCTTGCAGGGAATGGCTACACCTTC. This translates into CASSSLLAGNGYTF. The chain combines TRBV7-9 with TRBJ1-2; possible D gene TRBD1, 5 bases. The germline CDR1 and CDR2 sequences are SEHNR and FQNEAQ (reference sequence). The CDR3 extends over 14 amino acids. V was trimmed by 4 bases and J by 6 bases, leaving 15 bases between them.

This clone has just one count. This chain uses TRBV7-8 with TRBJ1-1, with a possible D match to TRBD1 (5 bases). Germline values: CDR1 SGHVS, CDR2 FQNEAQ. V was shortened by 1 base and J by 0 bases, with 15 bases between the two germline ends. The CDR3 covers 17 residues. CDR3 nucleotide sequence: TGTGCCAGCAGCTTAGTGTCCCAGGGATCACTGAACACTGAAGCTTTCTTT. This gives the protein CASSLVSQGSLNTEAFF.

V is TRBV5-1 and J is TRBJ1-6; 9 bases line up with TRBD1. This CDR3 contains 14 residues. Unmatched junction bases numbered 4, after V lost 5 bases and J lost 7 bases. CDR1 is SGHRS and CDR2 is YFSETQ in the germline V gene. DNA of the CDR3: TGCGCCAGCAGAGCAGGGACAGGGAATTCACCCCTCCACTTT. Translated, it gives CASRAGTGNSPLHF.

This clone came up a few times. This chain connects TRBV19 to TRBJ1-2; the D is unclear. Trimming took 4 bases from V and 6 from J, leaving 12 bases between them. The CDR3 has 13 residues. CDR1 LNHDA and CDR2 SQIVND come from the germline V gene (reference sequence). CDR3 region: CASSNRGIDGYTF. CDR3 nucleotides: TGTGCCAGTAGTAATCGGGGAATCGATGGCTACACCTTC.

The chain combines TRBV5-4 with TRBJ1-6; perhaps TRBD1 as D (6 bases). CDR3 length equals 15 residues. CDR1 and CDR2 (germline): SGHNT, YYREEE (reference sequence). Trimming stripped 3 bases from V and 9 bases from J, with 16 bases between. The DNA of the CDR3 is TGTGCCAGCAGCTCAGAGGCGGGGGCTACTTCACCCCTCCACTTT. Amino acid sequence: CASSSEAGATSPLHF.

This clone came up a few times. The CDR3 spells CASSHQAGGAGSPLHF. The CDR3 bases are TGTGCCAGCAGCCACCAGGCAGGGGGCGCCGGATCACCCCTCCACTTT. The chain joins TRBV6-2 or TRBV6-3 to TRBJ1-6; the match to TRBD1 covers 8 bases. Germline-derived CDR1 and CDR2 are MNHEY and SVGEGT. J was trimmed by 10 bases and V by 6 bases; bases with no gene match: 14. This CDR3 comprises 16 residues.

The CDR3 nucleotides are TGTGCCAGCAGTTACGGATACACTTCTAGAGATACGCAGTATTTT. Encoded protein: CASSYGYTSRDTQYF. The rearrangement uses TRBV6-2 or TRBV6-3 and TRBJ2-3; D gene uncertain. Deletions cut 2 bases from V and 5 bases from J, with 14 bases between. The CDR3 runs to 15 residues. In germline, CDR1 is MNHEY, CDR2 SVGEGT.

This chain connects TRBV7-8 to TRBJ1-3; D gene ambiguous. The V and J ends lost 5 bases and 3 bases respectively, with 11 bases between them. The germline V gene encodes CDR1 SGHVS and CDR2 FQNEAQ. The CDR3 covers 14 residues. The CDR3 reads CASSPNTIGNTIYF. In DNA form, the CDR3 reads TGTGCCAGCAGCCCAAACACAATTGGAAACACCATATATTTT.

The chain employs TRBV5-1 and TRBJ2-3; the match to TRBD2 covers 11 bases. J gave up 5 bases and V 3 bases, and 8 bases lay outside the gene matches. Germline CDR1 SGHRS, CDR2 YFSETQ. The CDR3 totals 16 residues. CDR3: CASSYESLAGGDTQYF. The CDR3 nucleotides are TGCGCCAGCAGCTACGAATCCCTAGCGGGAGGAGATACGCAGTATTTT.

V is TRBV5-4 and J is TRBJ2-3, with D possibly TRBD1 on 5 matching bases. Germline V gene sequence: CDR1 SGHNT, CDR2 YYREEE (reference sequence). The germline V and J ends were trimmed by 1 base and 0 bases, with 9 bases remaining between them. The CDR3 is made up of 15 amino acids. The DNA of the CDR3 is TGTGCCAGCAGCTTGAGACAGAGTAGCACAGATACGCAGTATTTT. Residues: CASSLRQSSTDTQYF.

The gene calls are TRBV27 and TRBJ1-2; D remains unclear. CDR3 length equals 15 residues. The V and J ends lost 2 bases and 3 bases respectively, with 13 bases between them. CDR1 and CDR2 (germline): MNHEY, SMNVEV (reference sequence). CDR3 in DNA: TGTGCCAGCAGTTTACACGGAGGCGGAGACTATGGCTACACCTTC. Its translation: CASSLHGGGDYGYTF.

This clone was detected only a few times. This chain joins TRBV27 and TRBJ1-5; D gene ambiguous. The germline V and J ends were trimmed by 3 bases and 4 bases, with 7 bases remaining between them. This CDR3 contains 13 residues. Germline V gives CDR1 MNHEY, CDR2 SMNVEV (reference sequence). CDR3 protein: CASSFAGNQPQHF. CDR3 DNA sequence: TGTGCCAGCAGTTTTGCGGGGAATCAGCCCCAGCATTTT.

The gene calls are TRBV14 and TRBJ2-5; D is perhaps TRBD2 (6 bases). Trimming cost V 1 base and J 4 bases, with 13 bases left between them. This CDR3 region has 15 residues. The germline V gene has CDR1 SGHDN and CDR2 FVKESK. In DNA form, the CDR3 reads TGTGCCAGCAGCCAAGGTGGTTGGGGAGGAGAGACCCAGTACTTC. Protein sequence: CASSQGGWGGETQYF.